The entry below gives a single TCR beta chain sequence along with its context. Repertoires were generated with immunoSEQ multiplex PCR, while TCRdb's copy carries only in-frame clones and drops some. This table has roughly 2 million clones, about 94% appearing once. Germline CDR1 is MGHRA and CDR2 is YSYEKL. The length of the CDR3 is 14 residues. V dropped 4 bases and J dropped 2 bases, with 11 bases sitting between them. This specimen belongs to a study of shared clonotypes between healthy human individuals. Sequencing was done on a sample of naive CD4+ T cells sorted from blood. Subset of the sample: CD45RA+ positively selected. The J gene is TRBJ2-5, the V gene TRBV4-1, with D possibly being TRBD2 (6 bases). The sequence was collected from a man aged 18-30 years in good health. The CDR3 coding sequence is TGCGCCAGCAGCCCGGGGGACCGTCAAGAGACCCAGTACTTC. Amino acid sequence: CASSPGDRQETQYF.